This T cell receptor beta chain comes out of a study of T cell changes during pregnancy in multiple sclerosis. Clones were read by immunoSEQ multiplex PCR, and TCRdb kept only the in-frame ones, dropping some. Of about 48,000 clones in the sample, over 80% were seen once. CDR1 is SGHDT, CDR2 YYEEEE, per germline. J gave up 6 bases and V 5 bases, and 2 bases lay outside the gene matches. This CDR3 has 13 amino acids. The chain couples TRBV5-6 to TRBJ2-1, with TRBD1 matching 10 bases. The TCR was taken from a female donor in good health, enrolled as a control in a pregnancy study. The sequenced sample was CD4+ T cells from peripheral blood mononuclear cells, obtained in the second trimester of pregnancy. The CDR3 nucleotides are TGTGCCAGCAGTCGGGACAGGGGCAATGAGCAGTTCTTC. It encodes CASSRDRGNEQFF.